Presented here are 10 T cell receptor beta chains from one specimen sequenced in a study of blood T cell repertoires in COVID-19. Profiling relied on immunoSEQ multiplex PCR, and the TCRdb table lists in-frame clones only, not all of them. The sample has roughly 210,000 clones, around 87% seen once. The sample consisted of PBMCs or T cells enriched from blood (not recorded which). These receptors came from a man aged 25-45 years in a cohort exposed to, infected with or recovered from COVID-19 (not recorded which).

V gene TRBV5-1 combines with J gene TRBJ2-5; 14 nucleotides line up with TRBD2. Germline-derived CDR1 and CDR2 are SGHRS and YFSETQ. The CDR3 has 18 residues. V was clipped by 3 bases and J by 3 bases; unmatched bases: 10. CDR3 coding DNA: TGCGCCAGCAGCTCCCGACTAGCGGGAGGGCCCACAAAAGAGACCCAGTACTTC. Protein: CASSSRLAGGPTKETQYF.

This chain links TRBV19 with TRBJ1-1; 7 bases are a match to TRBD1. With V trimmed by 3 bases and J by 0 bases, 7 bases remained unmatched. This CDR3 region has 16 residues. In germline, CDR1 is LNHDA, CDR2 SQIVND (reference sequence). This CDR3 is CASSIPADRVNTEAFF. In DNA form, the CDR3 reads TGTGCCAGTAGTATCCCCGCTGACAGGGTGAACACTGAAGCTTTCTTT.

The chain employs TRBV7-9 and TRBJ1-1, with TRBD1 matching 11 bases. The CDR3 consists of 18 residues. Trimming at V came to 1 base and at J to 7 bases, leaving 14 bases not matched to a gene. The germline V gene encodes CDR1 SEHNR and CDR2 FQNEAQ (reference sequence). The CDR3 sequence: CASSLGKAGQGAGGEAFF. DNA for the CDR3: TGTGCCAGCAGCTTAGGTAAAGCAGGACAGGGGGCCGGGGGTGAAGCTTTCTTT.

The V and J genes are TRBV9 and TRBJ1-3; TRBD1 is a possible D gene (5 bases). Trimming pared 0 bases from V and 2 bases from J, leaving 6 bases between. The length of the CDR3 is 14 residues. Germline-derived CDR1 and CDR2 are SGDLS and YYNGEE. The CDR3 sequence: CASSVARAGNTIYF. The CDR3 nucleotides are TGTGCCAGCAGCGTAGCCAGGGCTGGAAACACCATATATTTT.

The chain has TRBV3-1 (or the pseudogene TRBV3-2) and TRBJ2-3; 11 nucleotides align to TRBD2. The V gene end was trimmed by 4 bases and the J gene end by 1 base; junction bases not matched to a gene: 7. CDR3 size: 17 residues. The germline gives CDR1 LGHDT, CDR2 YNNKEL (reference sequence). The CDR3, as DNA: TGTGCCAGCAGCCCCGACCGGACTAGCGGGCGCACAGATACGCAGTATTTT. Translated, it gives CASSPDRTSGRTDTQYF.

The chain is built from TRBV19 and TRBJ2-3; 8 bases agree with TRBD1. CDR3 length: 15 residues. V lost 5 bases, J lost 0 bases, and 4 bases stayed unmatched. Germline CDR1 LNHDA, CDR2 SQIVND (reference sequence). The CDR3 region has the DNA TGTGCCAGTAGTCCGCGGACAGGGAGCACAGATACGCAGTATTTT. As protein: CASSPRTGSTDTQYF.

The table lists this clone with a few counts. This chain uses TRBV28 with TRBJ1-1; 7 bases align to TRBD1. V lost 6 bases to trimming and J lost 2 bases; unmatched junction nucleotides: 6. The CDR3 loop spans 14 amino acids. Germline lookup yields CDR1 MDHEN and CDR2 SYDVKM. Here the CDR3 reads CASRPGTANTEAFF. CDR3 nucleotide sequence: TGTGCCAGCAGACCCGGGACAGCCAACACTGAAGCTTTCTTT.

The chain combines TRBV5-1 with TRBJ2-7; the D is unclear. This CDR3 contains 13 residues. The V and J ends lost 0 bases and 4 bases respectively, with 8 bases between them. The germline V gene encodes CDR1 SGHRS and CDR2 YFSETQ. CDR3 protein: CASSLDRRYEQYF. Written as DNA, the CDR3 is TGCGCCAGCAGCTTGGACCGCCGGTACGAGCAGTACTTC.

CDR3 in DNA: TGTGCCAGCACTCAACTAACAGGGGGCAATTCACCCCTCCACTTT. Protein: CASTQLTGGNSPLHF. V and J are TRBV2 and TRBJ1-6; 9 bases agree with TRBD1. The CDR3 totals 15 residues. V lost 7 bases, J lost 7 bases, and 8 bases stayed unmatched. CDR1 is SNHLY, CDR2 FYNNEI, per germline.

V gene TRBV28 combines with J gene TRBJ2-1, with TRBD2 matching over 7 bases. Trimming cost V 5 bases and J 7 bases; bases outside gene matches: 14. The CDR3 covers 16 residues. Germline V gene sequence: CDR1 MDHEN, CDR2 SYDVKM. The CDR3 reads CASSLIIAGLGNEQFF. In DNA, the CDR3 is TGTGCCAGCAGTCTAATCATAGCGGGCCTGGGGAATGAGCAGTTCTTC.